This T cell receptor (beta chain) was recovered during a study of blood T cell repertoires in COVID-19. Background on the study: The United States, Italy and Spain provided the acute and convalescent COVID-19 samples. The analysed material was cDNA or gDNA that came from T cells, B-cell-depleted T cells, or PBMCs.

This CDR3 has 14 amino acids. The V segment lost 6 bases and the J segment 5 bases; nucleotides outside the gene matches: 2. Germline assignment: CDR1 LGHDT and CDR2 YNNKEL (reference sequence). Authors' methods: Reference gene primer amplification gave estimated nucleated cell counts. Libraries were prepared by immunoSEQ multiplex PCR; TCRdb keeps only in-frame clonotypes and omits some of them. D and trimming were read from the DNA, whereas the V and J calls and clone size are those reported in that table. The table records about 78,000 clones, more than 70% of them present only once. The chain carries TRBV3-1 (or the pseudogene TRBV3-2) and TRBJ2-1; 12 nucleotides agree with TRBD2. Sequencing was performed on peripheral blood. This TCR was recovered from a man between 65 and 80 years old with active or convalescent COVID-19. CDR3 protein: CASRRLAGDNEQFF. CDR3 DNA sequence: TGTGCCAGCAGGAGACTAGCGGGGGACAATGAGCAGTTCTTC.